The TCR beta chain described here comes from a study of cytomegalovirus exposure and HLA in healthy donors. At the level of the study: In terms of ancestry, the Caucasian-associated cluster contained about four fifths of the 350 to 450 genotyped donors. Study outcomes and limitations: According to reports, the classifier identified cytomegalovirus status with high specificity and sensitivity. Later analysis associated a missense DCLRE1C variant with TCR beta V- and J-gene trimming.

In the case of this clone: Its specificity is unknown.

The PCR contained 60 Vbeta and 13 Jbeta primers. Produced via immunoSEQ multiplex PCR; TCRdb's table is partial and in-frame only. The table records roughly 200,000 clones, 75% to 85% of them present only once. Germline V gives CDR1 SGHTA, CDR2 FQGNSA. The V gene end was trimmed by 3 bases and the J gene end by 3 bases; junction bases not matched to a gene: 6. The CDR3 covers 15 residues. The sequencing input was PBMCs. The chain recombines TRBV7-2 with TRBJ2-5; 8 nucleotides match TRBD2. The source of this sequence is a girl between 10 and 17 years old in good health and CMV-seropositive. The CDR3 DNA reads as TGTGCCAGCAGCTTCCTCGGAGCGGGGGAAGAGACCCAGTACTTC. Encoded protein: CASSFLGAGEETQYF. The whole variable domain, filled in from reference TRBV7-2 and TRBJ2-5, reads GAGVSQSPSNKVTEKGKDVELRCDPISGHTALYWYRQSLGQGLEFLIYFQGNSAPDKSGLPSDRFSAERTGGSVSTLTIQRTQQEDSAVYLCASSFLGAGEETQYFGPGTRLLVL.